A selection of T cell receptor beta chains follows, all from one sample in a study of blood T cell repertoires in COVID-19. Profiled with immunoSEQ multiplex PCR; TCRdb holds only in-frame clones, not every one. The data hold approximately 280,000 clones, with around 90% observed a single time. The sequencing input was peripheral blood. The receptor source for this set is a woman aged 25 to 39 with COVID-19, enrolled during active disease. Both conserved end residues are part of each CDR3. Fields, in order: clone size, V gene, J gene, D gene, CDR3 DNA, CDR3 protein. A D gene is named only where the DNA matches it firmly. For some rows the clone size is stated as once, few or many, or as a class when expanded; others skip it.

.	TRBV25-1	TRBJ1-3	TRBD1	TGTGCCAGCAGTGAATCCCAACAGGGGTTCACGGGAAACACCATATATTTT	CASSESQQGFTGNTIYF
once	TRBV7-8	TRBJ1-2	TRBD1	TGTGCCAGCAGCTTAGGAAACAGGGGTTACGGTGGCTACACCTTC	CASSLGNRGYGGYTF
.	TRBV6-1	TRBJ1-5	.	TGTGCCAGCAGTGAAGCCGGAGGCAATCAGCCCCAGCATTTT	CASSEAGGNQPQHF
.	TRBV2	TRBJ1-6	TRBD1	TGTGCCAGCAGTGGAGAGGGGGCCCATTCACCCCTCCACTTT	CASSGEGAHSPLHF
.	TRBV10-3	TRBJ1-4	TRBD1	TGTGCCATCAGCCTCGACAGGGAGAGCGAAAAACTGTTTTTT	CAISLDRESEKLFF
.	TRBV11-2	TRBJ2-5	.	TGTGCCAGCAGCTCATTTATGGGCAGACAAGAGACCCAGTACTTC	CASSSFMGRQETQYF
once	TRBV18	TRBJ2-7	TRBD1	TGTGCCAGCTCACCACGGGACAGGTCCGAGCAGTACTTC	CASSPRDRSEQYF
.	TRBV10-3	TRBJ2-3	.	TGTGCCATCAGCAGGACGGGGTTCACAGATACGCAGTATTTT	CAISRTGFTDTQYF
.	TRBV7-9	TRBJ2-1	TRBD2	TGTGCCAGCAGCTTAGTATTAGCGGGAGCAGGCAATGAGCAGTTCTTC	CASSLVLAGAGNEQFF
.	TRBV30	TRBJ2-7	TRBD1	TGTGCCTGGACGACAGGGGGAGATCGGTACTTC	CAWTTGGDRYF
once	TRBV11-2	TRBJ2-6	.	TGTGCCAGCAGCTTAGATGTAGGAGTCTCTGGGGCCAACGTCCTGACTTTC	CASSLDVGVSGANVLTF
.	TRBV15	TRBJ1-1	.	TGTGCCACCAGCAGAGATTTTCTGAAGGGGACTGAAGCTTTCTTT	CATSRDFLKGTEAFF
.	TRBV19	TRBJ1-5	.	TGTGCCAGTAATTCGCCCAGAAGGGGCCGGGATCAGCCCCAGCATTTT	CASNSPRRGRDQPQHF
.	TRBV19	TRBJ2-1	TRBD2	TGTGCCAGTAGTCCGCAACTAGCGCCCAACAATGAGCAGTTCTTC	CASSPQLAPNNEQFF
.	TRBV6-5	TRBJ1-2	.	TGTGCCAGCACGAGGAGCATTAACTATGGCTACACCTTC	CASTRSINYGYTF
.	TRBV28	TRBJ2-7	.	TGTGCCAGCAGTTTACCCGGGGTCTACGAGCAGTACTTC	CASSLPGVYEQYF
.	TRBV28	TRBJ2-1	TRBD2	TGTGCCAGCAGTTTTCCCCTAGCGGGGTACAATGAGCAGTTCTTC	CASSFPLAGYNEQFF
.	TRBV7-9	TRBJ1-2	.	TGTGCCAGCAGCTTAGGGGCAGTCAACTATGGCTACACCTTC	CASSLGAVNYGYTF
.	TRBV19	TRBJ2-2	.	TGTGCCAGTTGTTGGGGCGCGGGGGAGCTGTTTTTT	CASCWGAGELFF
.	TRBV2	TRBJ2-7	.	TGTGCCAGCAGTAGGGAGTACGAGCAGTACTTC	CASSREYEQYF